The 20 T cell receptor beta chains presented below share a single source sample, sequenced in a study of beta chain features in type 1 diabetes. TCRB transcripts that were expressed got sequenced, as all of the isolated RNA had been reverse transcribed. Here immunoSEQ multiplex PCR was the method, and the copy in TCRdb shows in-frame clones only, minus some. Here the sample spans under 900,000 clones, 17% being singletons. The sequencing sample was made of naive CD4+ T cells from blood. All receptors derive from a woman between 18 and 30 years old in good health.

This clone was counted between two and nine times. The V and J genes are TRBV7-3 and TRBJ2-7, with 10 bases lining up with TRBD2. V was pared by 5 bases and J by 3 bases, with 4 bases of the junction left unmatched. Germline lookup yields CDR1 SGHTA and CDR2 FQGTGA. The CDR3 spans 14 residues. The CDR3 nucleotides are TGTGCCAGCAGCCCAGCGGGGGGGTTCTACGAGCAGTACTTC. Translation: CASSPAGGFYEQYF.

The table lists this clone with a few counts. V gene TRBV27 combines with J gene TRBJ2-1; D unclear. Trimming took off 2 bases at V and 4 bases at J, with 9 bases between the two ends. CDR3 length: 14 residues. CDR1 and CDR2 from the germline V gene are MNHEY and SMNVEV (reference sequence). CDR3 in DNA: TGTGCCAGCAGTTTACTGAACGGATACAATGAGCAGTTCTTC. It is translated as CASSLLNGYNEQFF.

CDR3 in amino acids: CATSSKIADAKNIQYF. In DNA, the CDR3 is TGTGCCACCAGCTCAAAGATAGCCGACGCCAAAAACATTCAGTACTTC. The V gene is TRBV15, the J gene TRBJ2-4; no definite D call. CDR1 is LNHNV, CDR2 YYDKDF, per germline (reference sequence). This CDR3 is built from 16 residues. V was pared by 5 bases and J by 1 base, with 15 bases between.

The chain joins TRBV5-1 to TRBJ2-4; a possible D gene is TRBD1 (5 bases). Trimming left V 0 bases short and J 4 bases short, with 14 bases between. CDR3 size: 16 residues. Germline values: CDR1 SGHRS, CDR2 YFSETQ. The CDR3 coding sequence is TGCGCCAGCAGCTTGGGTGGGGCAAACCTTAAAAACATTCAGTACTTC. As protein: CASSLGGANLKNIQYF.

The chain employs TRBV6-5 and TRBJ1-5, with 8 bases lining up with TRBD1. V lost 6 bases and J lost 5; bases outside the gene matches: 3. In germline, CDR1 is MNHEY, CDR2 SVGAGI. CDR3 length: 13 residues. The CDR3 region has the DNA TGTGCCAGCAGGGACAGGGTGGATCAGCCCCAGCATTTT. It encodes CASRDRVDQPQHF.

The chain recombines TRBV10-3 with TRBJ1-2, with 7 bases fitting TRBD1. J gave up 2 bases and V 7 bases, and 7 bases lay outside the gene matches. The germline V gene has CDR1 ENHRY and CDR2 SYGVKD. This CDR3 is 14 amino acids long. CDR3 sequence: CAITQGTANYGYTF. CDR3 nucleotides: TGTGCCATCACCCAAGGGACAGCAAACTATGGCTACACCTTC.

The chain links TRBV5-1 to TRBJ2-1; 8 bases match TRBD2. V lost 0 bases, J lost 9 bases, and 17 bases stayed unmatched. The CDR3 totals 18 residues. The germline V gene has CDR1 SGHRS and CDR2 YFSETQ. The CDR3 DNA reads as TGCGCCAGCAGCTTGGGGCTAGCGGGTCCGGCCGGGATGTTTGAGCAGTTCTTC. Translated, it gives CASSLGLAGPAGMFEQFF.

The chain employs TRBV5-6 and TRBJ2-1; D perhaps matches TRBD2 (6 bases). The CDR3 has 16 amino acids. Trimming shortened V by 0 bases and J by 5 bases, and 15 bases separated the two germline ends. Germline V gene data show CDR1 as SGHDT and CDR2 as YYEEEE. As DNA, the CDR3 is TGTGCCAGCAGCTTGGCTTGGAGGGCCGCCCACAATGAGCAGTTCTTC. The encoded protein is CASSLAWRAAHNEQFF.

This chain links TRBV7-2 with TRBJ1-5, with 10 bases lining up with TRBD1. CDR1 is SGHTA, CDR2 FQGNSA, per germline. The CDR3 has 17 amino acids. Trimming cost V 3 bases and J 9 bases; bases outside gene matches: 14. The CDR3 DNA sequence: TGTGCCAGCAGCTTGGCCGGGACAGGGGTTAGATCACCGCCCCAGCATTTT. This gives the protein CASSLAGTGVRSPPQHF.

The chain recombines TRBV4-3 with TRBJ2-2; tentative D call: TRBD2 (5 bases). CDR1 LGHNA and CDR2 YSLEER come from the germline V gene. The CDR3 runs to 14 residues. The V and J ends lost 3 bases and 6 bases respectively, with 11 bases between them. For the CDR3, the DNA is TGCGCCAGCAGCCAGATGGGAGTGGCCGGGGAGCTGTTTTTT. It translates to CASSQMGVAGELFF.

A few counts support this clone. The chain is built from TRBV4-3 and TRBJ2-3, with D perhaps given as TRBD1 or TRBD2 (5 bases each). The CDR3 has 14 amino acids. Germline assignment: CDR1 LGHNA and CDR2 YSLEER. Trimming took 1 base from V and 6 from J, leaving 11 bases between them. The CDR3 sequence: CASSQGGWGDTQYF. The CDR3 DNA reads as TGCGCCAGCAGCCAAGGAGGCTGGGGGGATACGCAGTATTTT.

The rearrangement links TRBV28 to TRBJ2-7, with D possibly called TRBD1 or TRBD2 (6 bases each). The V end was cut by 3 bases, the J end by 6 bases, with 27 bases between. Germline CDR1 reads MDHEN; CDR2 reads SYDVKM. This CDR3 has 18 residues. In DNA, the CDR3 is TGTGCCAGCAGTTTTCTCGCCGGGGGCGAGGACCTCCAAGGCGAGCAGTACTTC. Translated: CASSFLAGGEDLQGEQYF. The variable domain in full, completed from reference TRBV28 and TRBJ2-7, reads DVKVTQSSRYLVKRTGEKVFLECVQDMDHENMFWYRQDPGLGLRLIYFSYDVKMKEKGDIPEGYSVSREKKERFSLILESASTNQTSMYLCASSFLAGGEDLQGEQYFGPGTRLTVT.

This clone occurred a few times. The gene calls are TRBV4-3 and TRBJ2-1; TRBD2 matches at 10 bases. The germline V gene encodes CDR1 LGHNA and CDR2 YSLEER. This CDR3 spans 17 amino acids. The J segment lost 0 bases and the V segment lost 4 bases, leaving 6 bases of the junction unmatched. CDR3 region: CASSPKLAGTSYNEQFF. The CDR3 nucleotides read TGCGCCAGCAGCCCCAAACTAGCGGGAACCTCCTACAATGAGCAGTTCTTC.

J is TRBJ1-4 and V is TRBV5-1; 7 nucleotides agree with TRBD1. After removal of 4 bases from V and 0 bases from J, the junction contained 3 bases not matched to a gene. This CDR3 is built from 15 residues. Germline CDR1 reads SGHRS; CDR2 reads YFSETQ. The CDR3 region is CASSPGTATNEKLFF. The DNA for the CDR3 is TGCGCCAGCAGCCCCGGGACAGCAACTAATGAAAAACTGTTTTTT.

On this clone itself: At the DNA level, this CDR3 is encoded by other sequences in the same sample as well. This chain uses TRBV7-9 with TRBJ2-3; D is unclear. The CDR3 spans 13 residues. Germline values: CDR1 SEHNR, CDR2 FQNEAQ (reference sequence). V lost 2 bases to trimming and J lost 3 bases, with 6 bases between them. The CDR3 DNA sequence: TGTGCCAGCAGCTTAAGAGAGACAGATACGCAGTATTTT. Translated, it gives CASSLRETDTQYF.

This clone was detected a few times. Possible read error: a much larger clone is one base away. The same CDR3 is also encoded by other DNA sequences in this sample. This chain uses TRBV7-8 with TRBJ2-5; D remains ambiguous. Germline CDR1 and CDR2: SGHVS and FQNEAQ. This CDR3 region has 11 residues. V gave up 3 bases and J gave up 1 base, with 0 bases separating them. For the CDR3, the DNA is TGTGCCAGCAGCTTCCAAGAGACCCAGTACTTC. The encoded protein is CASSFQETQYF.

The chain recombines TRBV5-1 with TRBJ2-3; weak D call: TRBD2 (5 bases). Between the trimmed V and J ends, which lost 4 bases and 6 bases, there was a span of 18 bases. This CDR3 is built from 15 residues. Germline V lookup: CDR1 SGHRS, CDR2 YFSETQ. CDR3 nucleotide sequence: TGCGCCAGCAGCCACCAATACCGACTAATGGATACGCAGTATTTT. Encoded protein: CASSHQYRLMDTQYF.

This chain uses TRBV9 with TRBJ1-4, with D perhaps matching TRBD1 (5 bases). CDR1 is SGDLS and CDR2 is YYNGEE in the germline V gene. The ends were cut back, 0 bases at V and 5 bases at J, with 8 bases in the middle. The CDR3 is made up of 14 amino acids. The CDR3 region is CASSVGGLNEKLFF. CDR3 nucleotide sequence: TGTGCCAGCAGCGTAGGGGGACTAAATGAAAAACTGTTTTTT.

The rearrangement uses TRBV11-2 and TRBJ2-5; TRBD2 matches at 11 bases. V gave up 1 base and J gave up 2 bases; unmatched junction bases: 0. CDR1 is SGHAT, CDR2 FQNNGV, per germline. CDR3 length: 15 residues. CDR3 sequence reads: CASSLGTSGQETQYF. As DNA, the CDR3 is TGTGCCAGCAGCTTAGGGACTAGCGGGCAAGAGACCCAGTACTTC.

J is TRBJ2-1 and V is TRBV29-1; TRBD2 matches 8 bases. The V gene end was trimmed by 5 bases and the J gene end by 0 bases; junction bases not matched to a gene: 6. The CDR3 is made up of 15 amino acids. The germline V gene has CDR1 SQVTM and CDR2 ANQGSEA. The CDR3 sequence is CSVSGGPSSYNEQFF. The CDR3 DNA is TGCAGCGTTAGCGGGGGACCTAGCTCCTACAATGAGCAGTTCTTC.